This entry lists 9 T cell receptor beta chains sequenced from one sample in a study of beta chain features in type 1 diabetes. What was sequenced were expressed TCRB transcripts, since all of the isolated RNA had been reverse transcribed. Sequenced by immunoSEQ multiplex PCR; TCRdb stores in-frame clones only, minus some. This sample yields 300,000 to 350,000 clones, of which roughly 13% are seen a single time; about 0.016% belongs to the top ten. Study-wide points: Moderately but significantly shorter TCRB CDR3s were found in Type 1 diabetes patients in all four CD4+ subsets.

Their antigens remain unidentified. Source material: naive CD4+ T cells from blood. These receptors were obtained from a woman younger than 35 with type 1 diabetes.

This clone has just a few counts. CDR3 amino acids: CASSSEAASDSYEQYF. The CDR3, as DNA: TGTGCCAGCAGTTCCGAGGCGGCTAGCGACTCCTACGAGCAGTACTTC. The chain has TRBV6-5 and TRBJ2-7; possible D gene TRBD2, 6 bases. The CDR3 runs to 16 residues. Per the germline V gene, CDR1 is MNHEY and CDR2 is SVGAGI. Between the trimmed V and J ends, which lost 4 bases and 0 bases, there was a span of 16 bases.

The chain uses TRBV4-3 and TRBJ2-3; D may be TRBD1 (6 bases). V gave up 4 bases and J gave up 1 base, with 15 bases separating them. CDR3 length: 16 residues. Germline lookup yields CDR1 LGHNA and CDR2 YSLEER. In DNA form, the CDR3 reads TGCGCCAGCAGCCCCCGGACAGTAATGGGCACAGATACGCAGTATTTT. Its translation: CASSPRTVMGTDTQYF.

This clone turned up a few times. The chain is built from TRBV10-3 and TRBJ1-1; 8 bases match TRBD1. The J segment lost 5 bases and the V segment lost 9 bases, leaving 17 bases of the junction unmatched. CDR3 length: 16 amino acids. Per the germline V gene, CDR1 is ENHRY and CDR2 is SYGVKD. CDR3 region: CAIRERTGPPGTEAFF. The CDR3 DNA sequence: TGTGCCATACGGGAACGGACAGGGCCACCGGGTACTGAAGCTTTCTTT.

In this sample, this clone turned up a few times. The genes are TRBV18 and TRBJ1-5; 10 bases fit TRBD1. J gave up 6 bases and V 3 bases, and 5 bases lay outside the gene matches. The CDR3 runs to 15 residues. The V gene's germline CDR1 is KGHSH and CDR2 LQKENI. CDR3 region: CASSPPGQGSQPQHF. CDR3 coding DNA: TGTGCCAGCTCACCCCCGGGACAGGGGAGTCAGCCCCAGCATTTT.

V is TRBV5-4 and J is TRBJ1-2; 7 positions match TRBD1. Germline CDR1 and CDR2: SGHNT and YYREEE (reference sequence). After removal of 1 base from V and 3 bases from J, the junction contained 18 bases not matched to a gene. This CDR3 has 19 residues. CDR3 in DNA: TGTGCCAGCAGCTTGATCCCCGTGGGCAATAGGGGGCCGGACTATGGCTACACCTTC. This gives the protein CASSLIPVGNRGPDYGYTF.

V and J are TRBV30 and TRBJ1-3, with D perhaps matching TRBD1 (5 bases). From germline, CDR1 is GTSNPN and CDR2 SVGIG (reference sequence). V lost 5 bases and J lost 0, with 14 bases in between. This CDR3 is built from 15 residues. In DNA, the CDR3 is TGTGCCTGGTGCGGGGGGACCAGCTCTGGAAACACCATATATTTT. This encodes CAWCGGTSSGNTIYF.

This clone came up a few times. The chain has TRBV27 and TRBJ2-7, with TRBD2 identical over 10 bases. V was pared by 3 bases and J by 2 bases, with 4 bases of the junction left unmatched. The germline CDR1 and CDR2 sequences are MNHEY and SMNVEV (reference sequence). This CDR3 is 15 amino acids long. The CDR3 loop is CASSFKLAGTYEQYV. In nucleotides, the CDR3 is TGTGCCAGCAGTTTCAAACTAGCGGGGACCTACGAGCAGTACGTC.

V usage is TRBV7-9 and J usage is TRBJ1-1, with D perhaps matching TRBD1 (6 bases). The V end lost 6 bases, the J end lost 6 bases, and 20 bases lay between the germline ends. CDR1 is SEHNR, CDR2 FQNEAQ, per germline (reference sequence). This CDR3 contains 15 residues. This chain's CDR3 is CASRPPNREIPEAFF. CDR3 DNA: TGTGCCAGCAGACCTCCAAACAGGGAGATCCCTGAAGCTTTCTTT.

In this sample, this clone turned up a few times. The chain employs TRBV5-1 and TRBJ2-1, with D maybe TRBD1 (6 bases). The CDR3 is 14 amino acids. Trimming cost V 4 bases and J 7 bases, with 15 bases left between them. The germline V gene has CDR1 SGHRS and CDR2 YFSETQ. The CDR3 sequence: CASSPTQDSNEQFF. CDR3 sequence (DNA): TGCGCCAGCAGCCCGACTCAGGACAGTAATGAGCAGTTCTTC.